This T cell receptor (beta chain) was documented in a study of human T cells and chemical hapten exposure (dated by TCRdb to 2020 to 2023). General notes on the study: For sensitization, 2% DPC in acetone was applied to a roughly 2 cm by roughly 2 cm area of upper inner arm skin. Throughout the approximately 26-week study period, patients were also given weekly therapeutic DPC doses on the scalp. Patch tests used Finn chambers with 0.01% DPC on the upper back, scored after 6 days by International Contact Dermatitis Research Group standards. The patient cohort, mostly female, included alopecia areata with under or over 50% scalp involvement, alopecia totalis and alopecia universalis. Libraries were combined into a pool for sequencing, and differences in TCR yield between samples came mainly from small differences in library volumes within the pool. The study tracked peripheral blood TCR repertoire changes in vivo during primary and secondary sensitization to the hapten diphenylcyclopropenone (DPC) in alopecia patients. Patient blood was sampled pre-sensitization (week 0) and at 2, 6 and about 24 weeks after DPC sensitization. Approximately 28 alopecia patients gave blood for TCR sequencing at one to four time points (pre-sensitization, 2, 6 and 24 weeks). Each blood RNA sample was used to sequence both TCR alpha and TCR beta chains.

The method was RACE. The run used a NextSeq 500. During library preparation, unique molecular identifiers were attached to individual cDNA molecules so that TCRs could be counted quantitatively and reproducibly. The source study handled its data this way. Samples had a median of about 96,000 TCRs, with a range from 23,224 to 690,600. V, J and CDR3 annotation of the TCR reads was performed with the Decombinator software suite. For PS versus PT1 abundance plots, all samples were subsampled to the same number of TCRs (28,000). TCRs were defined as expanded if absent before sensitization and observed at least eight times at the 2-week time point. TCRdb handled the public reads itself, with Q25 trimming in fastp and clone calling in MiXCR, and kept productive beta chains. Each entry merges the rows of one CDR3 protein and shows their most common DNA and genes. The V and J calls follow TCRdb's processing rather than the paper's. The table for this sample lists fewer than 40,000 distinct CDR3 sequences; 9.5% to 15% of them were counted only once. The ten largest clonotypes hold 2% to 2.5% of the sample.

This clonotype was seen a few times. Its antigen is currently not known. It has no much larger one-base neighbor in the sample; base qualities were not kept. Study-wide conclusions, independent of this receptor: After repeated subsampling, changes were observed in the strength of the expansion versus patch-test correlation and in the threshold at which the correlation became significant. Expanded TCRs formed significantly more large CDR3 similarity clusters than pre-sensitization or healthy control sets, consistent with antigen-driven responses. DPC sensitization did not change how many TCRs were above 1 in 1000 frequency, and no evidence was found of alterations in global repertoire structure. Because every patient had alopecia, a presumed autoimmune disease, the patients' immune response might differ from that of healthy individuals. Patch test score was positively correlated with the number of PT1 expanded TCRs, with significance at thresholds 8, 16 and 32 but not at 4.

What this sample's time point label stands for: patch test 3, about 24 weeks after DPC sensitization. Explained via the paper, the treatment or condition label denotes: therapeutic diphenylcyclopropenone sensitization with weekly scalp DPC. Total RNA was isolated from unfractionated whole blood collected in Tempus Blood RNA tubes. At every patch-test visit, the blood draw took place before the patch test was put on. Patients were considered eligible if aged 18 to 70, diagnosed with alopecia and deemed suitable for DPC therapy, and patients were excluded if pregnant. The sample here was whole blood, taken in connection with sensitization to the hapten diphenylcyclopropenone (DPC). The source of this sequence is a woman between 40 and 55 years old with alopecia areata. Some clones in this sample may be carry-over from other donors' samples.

This receptor carries the CDR3 CASSPAVTYEQYF. The base sequence is TGTGCCAGCAGCCCGGCGGTTACCTACGAGCAGTACTTC. The chain links TRBV7-6 with TRBJ2-7, with the D gene not confidently named. The CDR3 runs 13 amino acids, cysteine and phenylalanine included. CDR3 DNA only is kept here, 39 bases in frame from base 1. V and J lose 5 bases and 2 bases, and a span of 10 bases separates them. Per the germline V gene, SGHVS is the CDR1 and FNYEAQ is the CDR2.